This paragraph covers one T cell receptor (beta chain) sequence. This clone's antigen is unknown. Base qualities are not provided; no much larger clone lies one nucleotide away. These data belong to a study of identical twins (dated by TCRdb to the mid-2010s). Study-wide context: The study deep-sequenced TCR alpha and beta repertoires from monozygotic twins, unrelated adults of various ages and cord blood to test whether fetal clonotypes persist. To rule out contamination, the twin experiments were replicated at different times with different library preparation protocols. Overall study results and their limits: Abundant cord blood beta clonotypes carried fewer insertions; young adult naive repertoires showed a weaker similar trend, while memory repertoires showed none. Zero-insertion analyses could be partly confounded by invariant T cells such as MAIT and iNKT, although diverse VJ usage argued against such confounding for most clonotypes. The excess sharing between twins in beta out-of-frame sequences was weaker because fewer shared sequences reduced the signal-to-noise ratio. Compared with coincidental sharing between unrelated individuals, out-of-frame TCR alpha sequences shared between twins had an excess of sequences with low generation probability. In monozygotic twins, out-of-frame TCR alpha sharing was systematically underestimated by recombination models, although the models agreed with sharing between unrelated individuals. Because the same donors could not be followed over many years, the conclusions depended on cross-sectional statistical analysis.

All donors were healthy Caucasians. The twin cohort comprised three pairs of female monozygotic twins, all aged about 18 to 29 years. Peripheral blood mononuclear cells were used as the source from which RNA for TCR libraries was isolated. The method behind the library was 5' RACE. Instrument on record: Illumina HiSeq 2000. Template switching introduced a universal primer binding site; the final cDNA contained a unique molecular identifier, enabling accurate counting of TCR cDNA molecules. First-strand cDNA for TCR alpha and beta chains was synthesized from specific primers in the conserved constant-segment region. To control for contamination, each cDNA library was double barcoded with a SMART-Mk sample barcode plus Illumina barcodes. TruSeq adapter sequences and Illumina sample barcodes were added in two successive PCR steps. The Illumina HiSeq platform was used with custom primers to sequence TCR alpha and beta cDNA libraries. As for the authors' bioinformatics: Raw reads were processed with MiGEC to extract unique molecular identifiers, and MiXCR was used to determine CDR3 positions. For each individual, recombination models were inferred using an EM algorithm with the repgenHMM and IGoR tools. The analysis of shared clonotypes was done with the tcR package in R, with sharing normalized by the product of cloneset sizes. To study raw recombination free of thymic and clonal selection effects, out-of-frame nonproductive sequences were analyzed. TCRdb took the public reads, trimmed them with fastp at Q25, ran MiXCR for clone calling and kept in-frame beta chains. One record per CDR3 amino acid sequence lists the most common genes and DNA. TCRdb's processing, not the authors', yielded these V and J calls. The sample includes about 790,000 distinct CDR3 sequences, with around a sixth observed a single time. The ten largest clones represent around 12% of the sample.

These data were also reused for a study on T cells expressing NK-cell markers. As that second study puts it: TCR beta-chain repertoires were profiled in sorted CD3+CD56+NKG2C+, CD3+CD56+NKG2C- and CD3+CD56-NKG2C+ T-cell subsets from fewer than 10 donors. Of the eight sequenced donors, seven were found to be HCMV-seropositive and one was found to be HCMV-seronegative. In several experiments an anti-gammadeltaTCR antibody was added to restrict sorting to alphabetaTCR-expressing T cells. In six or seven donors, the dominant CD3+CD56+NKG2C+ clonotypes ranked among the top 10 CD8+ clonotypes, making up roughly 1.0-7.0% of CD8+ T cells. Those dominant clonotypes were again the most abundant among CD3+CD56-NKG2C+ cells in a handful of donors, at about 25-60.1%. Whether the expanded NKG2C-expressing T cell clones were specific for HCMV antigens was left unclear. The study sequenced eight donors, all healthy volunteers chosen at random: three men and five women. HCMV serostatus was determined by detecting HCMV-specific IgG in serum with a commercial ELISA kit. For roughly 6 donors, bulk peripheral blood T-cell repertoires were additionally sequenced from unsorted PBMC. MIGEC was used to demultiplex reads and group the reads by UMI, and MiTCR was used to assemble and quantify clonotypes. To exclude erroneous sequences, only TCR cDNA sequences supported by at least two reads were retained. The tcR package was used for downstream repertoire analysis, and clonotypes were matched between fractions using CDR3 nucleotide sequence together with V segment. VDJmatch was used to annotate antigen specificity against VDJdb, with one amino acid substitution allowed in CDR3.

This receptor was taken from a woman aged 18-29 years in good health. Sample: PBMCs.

The DNA sequence is given as TGTGCCAGCAGCCAAGACGTAACCTACGAGCAGTACTTC. This codes for CASSQDVTYEQYF. The V gene is TRBV3-1 and the J gene is TRBJ2-7; no D segment can be confidently identified. The CDR3 sequence holds 13 residues, the cysteine and phenylalanine included. Just the 39-base CDR3 DNA is kept, in frame starting at base 1. Deletion took 0 bases off V and 2 bases off J, with a span of 5 bases between the germline ends. Sequences LGHDT (CDR1) and YNNKEL (CDR2) are obtained from the germline V gene (reference sequence).